Sequencing of this T cell receptor beta chain was carried out in a study of TIL therapy for anti-PD-1-resistant metastatic lung cancer. Sequencing used immunoSEQ v3. Profiling relied on immunoSEQ multiplex PCR, and the TCRdb table lists in-frame clones only, not all of them. The profile shows 50,000 to 70,000 clones, under 75% of them singletons. As for time point: pre-treatment sample, taken before nivolumab and TIL therapy. Stage 4 NSCLC adults joined between 2017 and January 2020. The material sequenced was blood, taken at baseline. The sequence was obtained from a person aged 25-80 years with non-small cell lung cancer.

CDR3 sequence reads: CASSVRSVLGGHEQFF. As DNA, the CDR3 is TGTGCCAGCAGCGTTAGATCCGTCTTAGGAGGACATGAGCAGTTCTTC. The chain employs TRBV11-2 and TRBJ2-1; the D gene is possibly TRBD2 (5 bases). V lost 5 bases and J 8 bases, leaving 22 bases between the germline ends. Per the germline V gene, CDR1 is SGHAT and CDR2 is FQNNGV. This CDR3 spans 16 amino acids.